In this sample, the clone carrying this T cell receptor (beta chain) turned up once. What it binds is unknown. The data derive from a study of T cell responses to AZD1222 COVID-19 vaccine. The V end was cut by 2 bases, the J end by 6 bases, with 17 bases between. In germline, CDR1 is MGHRA, CDR2 YSYEKL. The CDR3 is made up of 16 amino acids. Sequencing was performed with immunoSEQ multiplex PCR; in TCRdb, only in-frame clones are kept and a portion is missing. The sample carries about 120,000 clones, around 85% recorded once. Study results and limitations: It was only after the peak T cell response that any repertoires were sampled.

The receptor's source is an adult in good health. The V and J genes are TRBV4-1 and TRBJ2-4; TRBD1 is a possible D gene (6 bases). The source material was peripheral blood, sampled on day 0 of AZD1222 vaccination. The CDR3 bases are TGCGCCAGCAGCCAACCCGGCAGGGAACAGGGAAACATTCAGTACTTC. It yields the protein CASSQPGREQGNIQYF.